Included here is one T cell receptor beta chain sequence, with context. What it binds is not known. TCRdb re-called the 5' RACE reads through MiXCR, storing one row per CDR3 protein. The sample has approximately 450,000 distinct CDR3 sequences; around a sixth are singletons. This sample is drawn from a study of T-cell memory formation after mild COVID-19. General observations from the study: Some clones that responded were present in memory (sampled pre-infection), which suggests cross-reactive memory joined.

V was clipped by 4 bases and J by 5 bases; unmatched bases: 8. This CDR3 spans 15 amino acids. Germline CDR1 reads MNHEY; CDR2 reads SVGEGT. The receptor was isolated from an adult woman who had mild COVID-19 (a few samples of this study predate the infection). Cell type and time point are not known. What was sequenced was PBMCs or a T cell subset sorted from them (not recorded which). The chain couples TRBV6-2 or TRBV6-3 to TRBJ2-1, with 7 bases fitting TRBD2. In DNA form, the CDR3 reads TGTGCCAGCAGTTCTCCGAGCGGGGCTAACAATGAGCAGTTCTTC. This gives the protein CASSSPSGANNEQFF.